These T cell receptor beta chains were read from a single sample in a study of T-cell memory formation after mild COVID-19. TCRdb re-called the 5' RACE reads with MiXCR, one entry per CDR3 protein. The table shows about 340,000 distinct CDR3 sequences, with 10% to 15% occurring only once. Material for sequencing was PBMCs or a T cell subset sorted from them (not recorded which). These receptors were collected from a man younger than 30 who had mild COVID-19 (a few samples of this study predate the infection). Cell type and time point are not known. CDR3s include the opening cysteine and the closing phenylalanine or tryptophan. The D gene is left open where the match is weak. Size values are once, few and many counts, or a class for expanded clones, and some rows have none.

abundance: NA; v_gene: TRBV15; j_gene: TRBJ2-3; d_gene: TRBD2; CDR3aa: CATSRERGGTDTQYF; CDR3nt: TGTGCCACCAGCAGAGAGCGGGGGGGCACAGATACGCAGTATTTT
abundance: NA; v_gene: TRBV10-2; j_gene: TRBJ1-5; d_gene: NA; CDR3aa: CASSERQGGPQHF; CDR3nt: TGCGCCAGCAGTGAAAGGCAGGGTGGGCCCCAGCATTTT
abundance: NA; v_gene: TRBV4-3; j_gene: TRBJ2-1; d_gene: TRBD1; CDR3aa: CASSQALRQGKSYNEQFF; CDR3nt: TGCGCCAGCAGCCAAGCCCTTCGACAGGGGAAATCCTACAATGAGCAGTTCTTC
abundance: NA; v_gene: TRBV30; j_gene: TRBJ2-3; d_gene: TRBD1; CDR3aa: CAWNGQGTDTQYF; CDR3nt: TGTGCCTGGAATGGACAGGGCACAGATACGCAGTATTTT
abundance: NA; v_gene: TRBV12-3/TRBV12-4; j_gene: TRBJ1-5; d_gene: TRBD1; CDR3aa: CASSGTAQPQHF; CDR3nt: TGTGCCAGCAGTGGGACAGCTCAGCCCCAGCATTTT
abundance: few; v_gene: TRBV6-5; j_gene: TRBJ2-7; d_gene: NA; CDR3aa: CASRRGPGPYEQYF; CDR3nt: TGTGCCAGCAGGAGGGGACCCGGGCCCTACGAGCAGTACTTC
abundance: NA; v_gene: TRBV6-2/TRBV6-3; j_gene: TRBJ1-1; d_gene: NA; CDR3aa: CASSYGAVAFF; CDR3nt: TGTGCCAGCAGTTATGGGGCGGTAGCTTTCTTT
abundance: few; v_gene: TRBV20-1; j_gene: TRBJ1-5; d_gene: NA; CDR3aa: CSANPTDSNQPQHF; CDR3nt: TGCAGTGCTAACCCCACGGATAGCAATCAGCCCCAGCATTTT
abundance: few; v_gene: TRBV7-2; j_gene: TRBJ1-5; d_gene: NA; CDR3aa: CASSWGRGLHQPQHF; CDR3nt: TGTGCCAGCAGCTGGGGCAGGGGACTTCATCAGCCCCAGCATTTT
abundance: NA; v_gene: TRBV29-1; j_gene: TRBJ1-5; d_gene: NA; CDR3aa: CSVQGKGQPQHF; CDR3nt: TGCAGCGTTCAGGGGAAAGGGCAGCCCCAGCATTTT
abundance: NA; v_gene: TRBV6-6; j_gene: TRBJ1-1; d_gene: NA; CDR3aa: CASSYTHGPGSTEAFF; CDR3nt: TGTGCCAGCAGTTACACCCATGGACCTGGGTCCACTGAAGCTTTCTTT
abundance: few; v_gene: TRBV3-1; j_gene: TRBJ2-3; d_gene: NA; CDR3aa: CASSRNSISADTQYF; CDR3nt: TGTGCCAGCAGCCGCAACTCGATTTCGGCAGATACGCAGTATTTT
abundance: few; v_gene: TRBV7-9; j_gene: TRBJ1-1; d_gene: TRBD1; CDR3aa: CASSLGRGFTEAFF; CDR3nt: TGTGCCAGCAGCTTAGGCAGGGGGTTCACTGAAGCTTTCTTT
abundance: NA; v_gene: TRBV9; j_gene: TRBJ2-5; d_gene: NA; CDR3aa: CASSPRLEGAQETQYF; CDR3nt: TGTGCCAGCAGCCCCCGACTAGAAGGCGCACAAGAGACCCAGTACTTC
abundance: many; v_gene: TRBV7-2; j_gene: TRBJ1-4; d_gene: NA; CDR3aa: CASRRTAGNEKLFF; CDR3nt: TGTGCCAGCAGAAGAACGGCAGGGAATGAAAAACTGTTTTTT
abundance: many; v_gene: TRBV29-1; j_gene: TRBJ1-2; d_gene: NA; CDR3aa: CSVEEQPLRYTF; CDR3nt: TGCAGCGTTGAAGAACAGCCCCTGCGCTACACCTTC
abundance: NA; v_gene: TRBV9; j_gene: TRBJ1-1; d_gene: TRBD1; CDR3aa: CASSVAGGGTEAFF; CDR3nt: TGTGCCAGCAGCGTAGCAGGGGGCGGGACTGAAGCTTTCTTT
abundance: NA; v_gene: TRBV7-2; j_gene: TRBJ1-5; d_gene: NA; CDR3aa: CASSSRGDQPQHF; CDR3nt: TGTGCCAGCAGCTCCCGCGGGGATCAGCCCCAGCATTTT
abundance: many; v_gene: TRBV7-2; j_gene: TRBJ2-1; d_gene: TRBD1; CDR3aa: CASSPRAGGGWGYNEQFF; CDR3nt: TGTGCCAGCAGCCCTAGGGCAGGGGGCGGTTGGGGATACAATGAGCAGTTCTTC
abundance: few; v_gene: TRBV12-3/TRBV12-4; j_gene: TRBJ1-1; d_gene: NA; CDR3aa: CASKSVVMPEAFF; CDR3nt: TGTGCCAGCAAGTCAGTAGTTATGCCTGAAGCTTTCTTT
abundance: NA; v_gene: TRBV5-1; j_gene: TRBJ2-7; d_gene: TRBD2; CDR3aa: CASSVSSGGDAEQYF; CDR3nt: TGCGCCAGCAGCGTGTCTAGCGGGGGGGACGCGGAGCAGTACTTC
abundance: NA; v_gene: TRBV7-8; j_gene: TRBJ1-5; d_gene: NA; CDR3aa: CASSDPGSLGAIQQPQHF; CDR3nt: TGTGCCAGCAGCGATCCCGGGAGTCTAGGGGCTATCCAACAGCCCCAGCATTTT
abundance: NA; v_gene: TRBV6-1; j_gene: TRBJ1-2; d_gene: NA; CDR3aa: CASSGIEGWRGYTF; CDR3nt: TGTGCCAGCAGTGGTATTGAGGGTTGGCGTGGCTACACCTTC
abundance: many; v_gene: TRBV9; j_gene: TRBJ1-1; d_gene: NA; CDR3aa: CASSVVGGEAFF; CDR3nt: TGTGCCAGCAGCGTTGTCGGGGGTGAAGCTTTCTTT